Listed below are T cell receptor beta chains from one sample, sequenced in a study of cytomegalovirus exposure and HLA in healthy donors. Sequenced by immunoSEQ multiplex PCR; TCRdb stores in-frame clones only, minus some. Here the sample spans roughly 120,000 clones, 65% to 80% being singletons. The sample consisted of PBMCs. The receptors come from a woman between 55 and 75 years old in good health and CMV-seropositive. The CDR3 runs from the conserved cysteine through the conserved F or W. Each record gives: D gene, J gene, V gene, clone size, CDR3 DNA, CDR3 protein. The D gene is left open where the match is weak. The size of a clone is reported for some rows only, either as once, few or many, or as a class for expanded clones.

- | TRBJ2-7 | TRBV7-2 | - | TGTGCCAGCAGCTTATTCGACGAGCAGTACTTC | CASSLFDEQYF
TRBD1 | TRBJ2-1 | TRBV7-9 | - | TGTGCCAGCAGCTCTTCATCCGGGACAGACTACAATGAGCAGTTCTTC | CASSSSSGTDYNEQFF
- | TRBJ1-2 | TRBV2 | once | TGTGCCAGCAGTGATACCGGCCTCTTGGGGGGCTATGGCTACACCTTC | CASSDTGLLGGYGYTF
- | TRBJ1-4 | TRBV19 | - | TGTGCCAGTAGTAGGGAGGCAGGTGAAAAACTGTTTTTT | CASSREAGEKLFF
TRBD2 | TRBJ2-5 | TRBV9 | - | TGTGCCAGCACCGGACTAGCGGGAGAGACCCAGTACTTC | CASTGLAGETQYF
TRBD1 | TRBJ2-1 | TRBV7-3 | - | TGTGCCAGCAGTAGGAGAGGGGGCCCCAATGAGCAGTTCTTC | CASSRRGGPNEQFF
- | TRBJ1-5 | TRBV7-9 | - | TGTGCCAGCTCCGGCGGGGTGCATCAGCCCCAGCATTTT | CASSGGVHQPQHF
TRBD2 | TRBJ2-3 | TRBV15 | - | TGTGCCACCAGCAGGGAGCGGGGTAGCACAGATACGCAGTATTTT | CATSRERGSTDTQYF
TRBD1 | TRBJ1-1 | TRBV4-2 | - | TGTGCCAGCAGCCGCGAAGGGACAGTGAACACTGAAGCTTTCTTT | CASSREGTVNTEAFF
- | TRBJ2-7 | TRBV29-1 | - | TGCAGCGTTGGTGACTCCGAGCAGTACTTC | CSVGDSEQYF